Listed below are T cell receptor beta chains from one sample, sequenced in a study of blood T cell repertoires in COVID-19. Some clones are missing from TCRdb's copy, which holds only in-frame ones; the method was immunoSEQ multiplex PCR. The sample consists of approximately 93,000 clones, 72% of them appearing once. Sample: peripheral blood. The receptors here all came from a woman older than 75 with acute or convalescent COVID-19. The CDR3 runs from the conserved cysteine through the conserved F or W.

v_call,j_call,cdr3_aa
TRBV15,TRBJ1-6,CATSRELLYRDSPLHF
TRBV9,TRBJ1-6,CASSVADRNSPLHF
TRBV7-2,TRBJ2-3,CASSPDWDTQYF
TRBV2,TRBJ1-1,CASRDRLNTEAFF
TRBV6-6,TRBJ1-3,CASTPQGGSGNTIYF
TRBV5-4,TRBJ2-2,CASSLAVKAGTGELFF
TRBV6-2/TRBV6-3,TRBJ1-5,CASSYPSLTGQGQPQHF
TRBV25-1,TRBJ2-3,CASSDQGPDTQYF
TRBV5-1,TRBJ1-1,CASSLAGRVQAFF
TRBV5-1,TRBJ2-3,CASSLGQGFTDTQYF